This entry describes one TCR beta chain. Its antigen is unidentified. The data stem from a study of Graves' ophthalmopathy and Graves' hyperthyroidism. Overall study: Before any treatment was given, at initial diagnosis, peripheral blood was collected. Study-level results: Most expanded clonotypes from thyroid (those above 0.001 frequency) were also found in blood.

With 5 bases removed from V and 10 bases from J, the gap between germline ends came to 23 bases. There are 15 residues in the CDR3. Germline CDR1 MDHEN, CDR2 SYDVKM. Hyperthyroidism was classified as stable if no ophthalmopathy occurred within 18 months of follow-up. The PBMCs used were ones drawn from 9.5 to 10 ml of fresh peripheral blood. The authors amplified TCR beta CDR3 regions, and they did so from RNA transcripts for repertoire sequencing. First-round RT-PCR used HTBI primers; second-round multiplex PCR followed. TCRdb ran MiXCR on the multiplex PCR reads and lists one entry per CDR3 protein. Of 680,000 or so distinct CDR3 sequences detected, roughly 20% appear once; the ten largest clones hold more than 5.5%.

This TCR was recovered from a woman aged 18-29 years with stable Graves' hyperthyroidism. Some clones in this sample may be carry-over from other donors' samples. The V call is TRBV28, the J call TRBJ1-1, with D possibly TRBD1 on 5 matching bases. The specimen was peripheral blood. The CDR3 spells CASSISAGAAQRAFF. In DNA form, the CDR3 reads TGTGCCAGCAGTATATCCGCCGGGGCCGCACAGCGAGCTTTCTTT.